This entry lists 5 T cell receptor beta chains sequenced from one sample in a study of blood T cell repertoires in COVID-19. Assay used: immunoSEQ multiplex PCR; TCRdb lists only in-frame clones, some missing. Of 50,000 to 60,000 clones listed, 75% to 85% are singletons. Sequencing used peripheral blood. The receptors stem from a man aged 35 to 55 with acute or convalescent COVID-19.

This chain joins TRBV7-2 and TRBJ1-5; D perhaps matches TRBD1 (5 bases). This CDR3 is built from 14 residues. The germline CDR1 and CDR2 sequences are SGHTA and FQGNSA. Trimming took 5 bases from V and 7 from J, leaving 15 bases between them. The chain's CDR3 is CASSGGGRGQPQHF. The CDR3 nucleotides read TGTGCCAGCAGCGGCGGGGGGAGGGGCCAGCCCCAGCATTTT.

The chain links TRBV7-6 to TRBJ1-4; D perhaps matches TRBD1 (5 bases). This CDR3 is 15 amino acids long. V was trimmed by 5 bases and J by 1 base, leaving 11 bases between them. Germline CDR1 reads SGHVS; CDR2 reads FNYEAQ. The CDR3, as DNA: TGTGCCAGCAGCACAGACAGTGGAACTAATGAAAAACTGTTTTTT. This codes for CASSTDSGTNEKLFF.

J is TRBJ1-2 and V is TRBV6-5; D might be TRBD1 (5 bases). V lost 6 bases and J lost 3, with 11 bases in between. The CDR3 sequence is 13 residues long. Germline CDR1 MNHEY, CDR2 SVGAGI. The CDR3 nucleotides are TGTGCCAGCAGACCGGGACTACACTATGGCTACACCTTC. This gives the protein CASRPGLHYGYTF.

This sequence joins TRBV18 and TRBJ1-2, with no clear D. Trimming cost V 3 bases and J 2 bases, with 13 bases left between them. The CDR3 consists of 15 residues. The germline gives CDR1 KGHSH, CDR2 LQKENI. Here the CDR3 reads CASSPGRVANYGYTF. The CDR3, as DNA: TGTGCCAGCTCACCCGGGAGGGTGGCAAACTATGGCTACACCTTC.

The CDR3 region is CAISGRAGTYNEQFF. CDR3 DNA: TGTGCCATCAGTGGGCGGGCGGGAACTTACAATGAGCAGTTCTTC. V and J are TRBV10-3 and TRBJ2-1; possibly TRBD2 for D (6 bases). CDR1 is ENHRY, CDR2 SYGVKD, per germline. The CDR3 length is 15 residues. Trimming stripped 4 bases from V and 4 bases from J, with 14 bases between.